This T cell receptor (beta chain) was recovered during a study of neoadjuvant anti-PD-1 for oral cavity cancer. Sequencing used immunoSEQ multiplex PCR; TCRdb keeps in-frame clones, though not all of them. The sample includes some 7,400 clones, around three quarters of them seen just once. Stage II-IVA oral cavity squamous cell carcinoma was new and untreated by systemic or radiation therapy. Here the sequenced sample was PBMCs, taken before nivolumab (anti-PD-1) treatment. This receptor was taken from a person aged 35-79 years with oral cavity squamous cell carcinoma.

The DNA of the CDR3 is TGTGCCAGCAGCCTATTTAAGTACTCGGGACAGGAGAATAATTCACCCCTCCACTTT. Translation gives CASSLFKYSGQENNSPLHF. This chain connects TRBV5-6 to TRBJ1-6; TRBD1 agrees at 8 bases. V was pared by 4 bases and J by 5 bases, with 17 bases of the junction left unmatched. The germline V gene encodes CDR1 SGHDT and CDR2 YYEEEE. The CDR3 consists of 19 residues.